This note documents a single T cell receptor (beta chain) sequence. The CDR3 extends over 17 amino acids. Looked up from germline, CDR1 is SGHDN and CDR2 is FVKESK. Unmatched junction bases numbered 15, after V lost 8 bases and J lost 5 bases. This entry comes from a study of blood T cell repertoires in COVID-19. Profiling relied on immunoSEQ multiplex PCR, and the TCRdb table lists in-frame clones only, not all of them. The sample yields about 200,000 clones, about 88% seen once. The chain carries TRBV14 and TRBJ2-2; 9 bases are a match to TRBD2. This sequence was found in a man aged 55 to 70 with acute or convalescent COVID-19. The sample comprised peripheral blood. The CDR3 loop reads CASQSNSGGSRTGELFF. In nucleotides, the CDR3 is TGTGCCAGCCAGAGTAATAGCGGGGGCTCCAGGACCGGGGAGCTGTTTTTT.